These T cell receptor beta chains were read from a single sample in a study of blood T cell repertoires in COVID-19. Clones were sequenced by immunoSEQ multiplex PCR, and TCRdb holds only the in-frame ones, with some missing. The table has roughly 310,000 clones, 88% seen once; the top ten hold under 5%. What was sequenced was peripheral blood. The receptors were sampled from a woman in her forties or fifties with active or convalescent COVID-19. Each CDR3 is given with its conserved first and last residue. A D gene is named only where the DNA matches it firmly. Size values are once, few and many counts, or a class for expanded clones, and some rows have none.

d_gene,abundance,j_gene,v_gene,len,CDR3nt,CDR3aa
-,-,TRBJ2-3,TRBV18,17,TGTGCCAGCTCACCTATGGTGAATACGGGAATGACAGATACGCAGTATTTT,CASSPMVNTGMTDTQYF
-,-,TRBJ1-2,TRBV7-9,14,TGTGCCAGCAGCCCAACGACGGGGAACTATGGCTACACCTTC,CASSPTTGNYGYTF
-,-,TRBJ2-1,TRBV5-1,16,TGCGCCAGCAGCTTGGACGGAGTGGGTACATACAATGAGCAGTTCTTC,CASSLDGVGTYNEQFF
TRBD2,-,TRBJ2-3,TRBV7-3,14,TGTGCCAGCAGCTTAACGGGGGGGTCAGATACGCAGTATTTT,CASSLTGGSDTQYF
-,-,TRBJ2-1,TRBV6-5,15,TGTGCCAGCAGTTCCCCGTTCCAGAACGGACAGGAGCAGTTCTTC,CASSSPFQNGQEQFF
TRBD2,-,TRBJ2-2,TRBV9,18,TGTGCCAGCAGCCCTCGTGGAGCGGGAGTAGGGATCACCGGGGAGCTGTTTTTT,CASSPRGAGVGITGELFF
TRBD1,-,TRBJ2-7,TRBV18,15,TGTGCCAGCTCAAAGCCGGGACAGGGGGCCTACGAGCAGTACTTC,CASSKPGQGAYEQYF
TRBD2,-,TRBJ2-2,TRBV28,14,TGTGCCAGCAGTTTAGCGGGAGGCACCGGGGAGCTGTTTTTT,CASSLAGGTGELFF
-,-,TRBJ2-3,TRBV5-6,13,TGTGCCAGCAGCCCTCCGGGCACAGATACGCAGTATTTT,CASSPPGTDTQYF
-,many,TRBJ2-7,TRBV6-5,14,TGTGCCAGCAGTCAGGGGGGACCCTCCTACGAGCAGTACTTC,CASSQGGPSYEQYF
-,-,TRBJ2-7,TRBV7-2,14,TGTGCCAGCAGCTTAGCCAGGGAATCCTACGAGCAGTACTTC,CASSLARESYEQYF
TRBD2,-,TRBJ2-2,TRBV9,16,TGTGCCAGCAGCGTGGAGGGCGGGAGGAGGGCCGGGGAGCTGTTTTTT,CASSVEGGRRAGELFF
TRBD1,-,TRBJ1-3,TRBV6-1,16,TGTGCCAGCAGTGACGGACAGGGGGCAAGTGGAAACACCATATATTTT,CASSDGQGASGNTIYF
TRBD1,-,TRBJ2-7,TRBV4-1,16,TGCGCCAGCAGCCAGGGACAGGGGGGTTTCTCCTACGAGCAGTACTTC,CASSQGQGGFSYEQYF
-,-,TRBJ1-1,TRBV7-9,14,TGTGCCAGCAGCCCCTTGGGAGGGCAGACTGAAGCTTTCTTT,CASSPLGGQTEAFF
TRBD1,-,TRBJ1-5,TRBV27,17,TGTGCCAGCAGCCAAACAGGGGGCCAGGGGGTTAATCAGCCCCAGCATTTT,CASSQTGGQGVNQPQHF
-,-,TRBJ1-1,TRBV7-2,14,TGTGCCAGCAGCCCCTACGGGGGGAACACTGAAGCTTTCTTT,CASSPYGGNTEAFF
TRBD1,-,TRBJ2-1,TRBV11-2,17,TGTGCCAGCAGCCGAAACCTGGGACAGGTGGGGGGCAATGAGCAGTTCTTC,CASSRNLGQVGGNEQFF